These T cell receptor beta chains were read from a single sample in a study of blood T cell repertoires in COVID-19. Data came from immunoSEQ multiplex PCR; TCRdb stores just in-frame clones and leaves some out. The sample records 50,000 to 65,000 clones, over 60% being singletons. Material for sequencing was peripheral blood. The receptor set was obtained from a woman aged 70-85 years with COVID-19, enrolled during active disease. Each CDR3 is given with its conserved first and last residue. Fields, in order: V gene, J gene, CDR3 protein.

>TRBV18|TRBJ2-3
CASSPGGRNTDTQYF
>TRBV19|TRBJ1-5
CASSILTGNSNQPQHF
>TRBV4-1|TRBJ2-5
CASSQDWGDLETQYF
>TRBV29-1|TRBJ2-7
CSVSDGSYEQYF
>TRBV15|TRBJ2-3
CATSRGQYGSGSNTDTQYF
>TRBV6-5|TRBJ2-7
CAAGGSSYEQYF
>TRBV24-1|TRBJ2-1
CATSAPRGQTSGEEGEQFF
>TRBV14|TRBJ2-1
CASSQAGNLRNEQFF
>TRBV6-5|TRBJ2-1
CASRLFGGNEQFF
>TRBV24-1|TRBJ1-2
CATSDYRTHRAGVRGYTF
>TRBV7-2|TRBJ1-1
CASSLEAAGVNTEAFF
>TRBV5-1|TRBJ2-1
CASSDLAGGGDEQFF
>TRBV7-2|TRBJ2-3
CASSPRRLADTQYF
>TRBV20-1|TRBJ1-1
CSAEQLTEAFF
>TRBV3-1/TRBV3-2|TRBJ1-5
CASSQGAGGNQPQHF
>TRBV5-4|TRBJ2-7
CASSLAPGGSSYEQYF
>TRBV13|TRBJ2-1
CASSPEGRNEQFF
>TRBV5-5|TRBJ2-1
CASSPRLGNEQFF
>TRBV5-4|TRBJ1-4
CASSTDRGNEKLFF
>TRBV7-7|TRBJ2-5
CASSLRGEPFEETQYF
>TRBV3-1/TRBV3-2|TRBJ1-2
CASSHALGYTF
>TRBV27|TRBJ1-5
CASSLGGASQPQHF
>TRBV7-8|TRBJ2-5
CASSWRLGTQETQYF
>TRBV7-9|TRBJ1-1
CASSLEGNTEAFF
>TRBV19|TRBJ1-5
CASSILRETNQPQHF
>TRBV7-8|TRBJ1-1
CASSPQTRQGKAFF
>TRBV2|TRBJ2-1
CASVTDRVHNEQFF
>TRBV5-1|TRBJ1-1
CASSISTGSTEAFF
>TRBV4-2|TRBJ2-3
CASSQDPHGAGRTDTQYF
>TRBV5-5|TRBJ2-1
CASSSRGTGGYNEQFF
>TRBV5-5|TRBJ2-1
CASSLVGRTGYNEQFF
>TRBV25-1|TRBJ1-1
CASSRAGGVNTEAFF
>TRBV19|TRBJ1-5
CASSRTGGGNQPQHF
>TRBV29-1|TRBJ2-1
CSVSSYFGGRAEQFF
>TRBV4-2|TRBJ2-2
CASSQDALYGELFF
>TRBV27|TRBJ2-2
CASSFYPRRSTGELFF
>TRBV7-2|TRBJ1-5
CASSPPGLPQHF
>TRBV5-1|TRBJ1-1
CASSPLRGGKDTEAFF